This T cell receptor (beta chain) was identified during a study of blood T cell repertoires in COVID-19. Looking at the study overall: The United States, Italy and Spain provided the acute and convalescent COVID-19 samples.

V lost 6 bases and J lost 0, with 12 bases in between. This CDR3 has 15 residues. Germline V gives CDR1 MNHEY, CDR2 SVGAGI. This clone was recorded once. Under the authors' procedure: Amplification of reference gene primers provided the estimated nucleated cell counts. This table comes from immunoSEQ multiplex PCR, and its TCRdb copy is limited to in-frame clones, with some not included. That table is the source of V, J and clone size, and D and trimming were worked out from the DNA. The table lists roughly 49,000 clones, around 82% of them singletons. The chain links TRBV6-5 to TRBJ1-3, with D maybe TRBD1 (6 bases). Sequencing was performed on peripheral blood. This sequence was found in a woman aged 80 or older with acute or convalescent COVID-19. The CDR3 sequence is CASRGRGPSGNTIYF. The DNA of the CDR3 is TGTGCCAGCAGGGGCAGGGGCCCCTCTGGAAACACCATATATTTT.